This TCR beta chain was observed in a study of OX40 agonist ivuxolimab in advanced cancers. TCRdb's copy holds only in-frame clones and misses some; the assay was immunoSEQ multiplex PCR. The table has 90,000 to 150,000 clones, 80% to 90% seen once. The material was CD4+ or CD8+ T cells sorted from blood, obtained in a trial of the OX40 agonist ivuxolimab. This receptor was taken from an adult with an advanced solid tumor such as melanoma, head and neck, liver or kidney cancer.

In nucleotides, the CDR3 is TGCGCCAGCAGCCTAAGGGTTCTTGGTGAGACCCAGTACTTC. As protein: CASSLRVLGETQYF. The chain combines TRBV5-1 with TRBJ2-5; D gene unclear. Germline V gene lookup returns CDR1 SGHRS and CDR2 YFSETQ. Trimming removed 4 bases from V and 5 bases from J, with 15 bases in between. This CDR3 contains 14 residues.